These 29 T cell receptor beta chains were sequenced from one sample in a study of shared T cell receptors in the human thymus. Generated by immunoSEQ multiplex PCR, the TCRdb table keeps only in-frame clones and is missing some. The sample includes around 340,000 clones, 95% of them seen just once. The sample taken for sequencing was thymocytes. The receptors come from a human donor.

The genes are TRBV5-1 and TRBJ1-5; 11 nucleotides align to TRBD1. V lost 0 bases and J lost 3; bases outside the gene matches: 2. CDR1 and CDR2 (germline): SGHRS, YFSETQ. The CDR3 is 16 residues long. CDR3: CASSLGDRGNNQPQHF. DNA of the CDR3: TGCGCCAGCAGCTTGGGGGACAGGGGGAACAATCAGCCCCAGCATTTT.

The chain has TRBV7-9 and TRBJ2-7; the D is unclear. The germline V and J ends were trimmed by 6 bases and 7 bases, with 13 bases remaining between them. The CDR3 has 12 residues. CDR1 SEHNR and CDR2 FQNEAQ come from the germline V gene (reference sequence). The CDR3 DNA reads TGTGCCAGCAGGTCCGACAAGGAAGAGCAGTACTTC. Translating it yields CASRSDKEEQYF.

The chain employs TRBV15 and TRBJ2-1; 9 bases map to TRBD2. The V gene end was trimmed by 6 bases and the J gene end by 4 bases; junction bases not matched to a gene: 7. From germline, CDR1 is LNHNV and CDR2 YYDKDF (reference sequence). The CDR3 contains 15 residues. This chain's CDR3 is CATRPGAGGYNEQFF. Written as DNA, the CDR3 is TGTGCCACCAGGCCAGGCGCGGGAGGGTACAATGAGCAGTTCTTC.

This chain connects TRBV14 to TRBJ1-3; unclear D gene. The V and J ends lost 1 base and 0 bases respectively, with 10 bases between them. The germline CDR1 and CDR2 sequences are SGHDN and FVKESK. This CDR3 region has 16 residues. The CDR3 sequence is CASSQVTWSSGNTIYF. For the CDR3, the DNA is TGTGCCAGCAGCCAAGTGACATGGAGCTCTGGAAACACCATATATTTT.

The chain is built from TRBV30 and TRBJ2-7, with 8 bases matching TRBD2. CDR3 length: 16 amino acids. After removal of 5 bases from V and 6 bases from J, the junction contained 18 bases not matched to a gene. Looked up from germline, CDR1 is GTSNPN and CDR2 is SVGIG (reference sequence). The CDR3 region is CAWAGGGARKWGEQYF. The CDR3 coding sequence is TGTGCCTGGGCCGGGGGGGGAGCCCGCAAGTGGGGCGAGCAGTACTTC.

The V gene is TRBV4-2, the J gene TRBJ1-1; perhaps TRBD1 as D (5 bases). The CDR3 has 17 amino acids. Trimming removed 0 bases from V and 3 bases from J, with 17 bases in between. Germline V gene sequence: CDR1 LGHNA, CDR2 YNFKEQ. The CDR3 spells CASSQETRSGGDTEAFF. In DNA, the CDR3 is TGTGCCAGCAGCCAAGAGACACGGTCGGGGGGGGACACTGAAGCTTTCTTT.

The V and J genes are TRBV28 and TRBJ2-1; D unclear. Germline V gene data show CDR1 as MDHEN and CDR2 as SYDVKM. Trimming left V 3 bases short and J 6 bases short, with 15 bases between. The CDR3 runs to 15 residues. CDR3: CASSLRKKPTNEQFF. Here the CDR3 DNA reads TGTGCCAGCAGTTTGAGAAAAAAACCCACCAATGAGCAGTTCTTC.

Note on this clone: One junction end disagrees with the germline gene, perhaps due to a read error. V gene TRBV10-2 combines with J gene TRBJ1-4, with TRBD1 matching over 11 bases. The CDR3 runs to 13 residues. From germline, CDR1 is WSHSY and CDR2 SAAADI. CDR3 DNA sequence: TGCGCCGGCAGGGGACAGGGGGGTGAAAAACTGTTTTTT. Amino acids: CAGRGQGGEKLFF.

The CDR3 DNA reads as TGTGCCAGCAGTTGGGACAGGGGCTACGAGCAGTACTTC. Its protein is CASSWDRGYEQYF. The chain uses TRBV5-4 and TRBJ2-7, with TRBD1 matching 10 bases. This CDR3 is built from 13 residues. With V trimmed by 5 bases and J by 3 bases, 2 bases remained unmatched. The germline V gene has CDR1 SGHNT and CDR2 YYREEE (reference sequence).

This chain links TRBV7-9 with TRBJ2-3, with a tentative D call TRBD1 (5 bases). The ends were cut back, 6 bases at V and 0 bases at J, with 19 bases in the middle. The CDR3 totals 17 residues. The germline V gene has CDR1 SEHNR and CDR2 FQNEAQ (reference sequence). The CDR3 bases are TGTGCCAGCAGACCCAAGACAGCAAAGGGAAGCACAGATACGCAGTATTTT. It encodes CASRPKTAKGSTDTQYF.

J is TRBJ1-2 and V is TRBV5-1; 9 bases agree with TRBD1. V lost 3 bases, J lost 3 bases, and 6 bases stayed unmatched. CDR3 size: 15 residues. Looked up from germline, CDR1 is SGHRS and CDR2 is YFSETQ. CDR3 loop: CASSSGTGLDYGYTF. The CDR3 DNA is TGCGCCAGCAGCTCGGGGACAGGGTTGGACTATGGCTACACCTTC.

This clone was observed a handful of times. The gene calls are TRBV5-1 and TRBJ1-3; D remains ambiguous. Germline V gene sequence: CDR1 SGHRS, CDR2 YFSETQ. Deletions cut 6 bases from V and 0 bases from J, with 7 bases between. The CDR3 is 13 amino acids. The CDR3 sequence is CASTLNSGNTIYF. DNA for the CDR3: TGCGCCAGCACACTGAACTCTGGAAACACCATATATTTT.

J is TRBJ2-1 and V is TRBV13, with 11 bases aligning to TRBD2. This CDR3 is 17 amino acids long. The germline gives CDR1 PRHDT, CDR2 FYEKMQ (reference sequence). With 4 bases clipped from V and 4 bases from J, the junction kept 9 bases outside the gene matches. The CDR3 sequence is CASSSVTSGSRYNEQFF. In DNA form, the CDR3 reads TGTGCCAGCAGCTCGGTTACTAGCGGGAGTAGGTACAATGAGCAGTTCTTC.

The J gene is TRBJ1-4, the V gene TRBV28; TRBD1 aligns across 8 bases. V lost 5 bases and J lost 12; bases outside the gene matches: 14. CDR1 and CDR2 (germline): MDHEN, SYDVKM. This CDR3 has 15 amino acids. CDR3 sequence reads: CASSPNRGESWELFF. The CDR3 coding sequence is TGTGCCAGCAGTCCAAACAGGGGGGAGTCGTGGGAACTGTTTTTT.

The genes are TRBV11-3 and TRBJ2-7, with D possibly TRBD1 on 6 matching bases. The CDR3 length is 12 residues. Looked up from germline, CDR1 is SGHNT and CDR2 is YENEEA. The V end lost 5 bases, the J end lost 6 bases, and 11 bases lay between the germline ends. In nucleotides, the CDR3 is TGTGCCAGCAGCCTTCAGGGGACCGAGCAGTACTTC. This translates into CASSLQGTEQYF.

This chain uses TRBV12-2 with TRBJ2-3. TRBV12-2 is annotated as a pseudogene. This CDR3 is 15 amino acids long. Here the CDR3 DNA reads TGTGCAAGTCGCTTAGCGCCTCCCTTCACAGATACGCAGTATTTT. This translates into CASRLAPPFTDTQYF.

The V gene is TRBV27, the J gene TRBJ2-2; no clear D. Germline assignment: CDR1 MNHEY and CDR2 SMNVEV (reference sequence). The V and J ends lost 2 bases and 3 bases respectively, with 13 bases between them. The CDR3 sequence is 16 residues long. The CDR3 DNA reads TGTGCCAGCAGTTTACAACGGGCTAGATACACCGGGGAGCTGTTTTTT. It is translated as CASSLQRARYTGELFF.

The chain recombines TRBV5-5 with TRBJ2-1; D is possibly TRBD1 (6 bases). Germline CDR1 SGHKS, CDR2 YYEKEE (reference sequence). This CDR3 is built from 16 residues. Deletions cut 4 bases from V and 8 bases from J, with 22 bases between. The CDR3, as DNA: TGTGCCAGCAGCCCGCCCCCGGACAGTCGAGAGGATGAGCAGTTCTTC. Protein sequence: CASSPPPDSREDEQFF.

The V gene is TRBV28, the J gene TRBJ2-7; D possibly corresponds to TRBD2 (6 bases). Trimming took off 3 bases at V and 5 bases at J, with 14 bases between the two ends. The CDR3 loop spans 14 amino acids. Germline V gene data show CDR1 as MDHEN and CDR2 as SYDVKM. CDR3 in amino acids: CASSFAGPGNEQYF. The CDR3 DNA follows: TGTGCCAGCAGTTTTGCGGGACCGGGAAACGAGCAGTACTTC.

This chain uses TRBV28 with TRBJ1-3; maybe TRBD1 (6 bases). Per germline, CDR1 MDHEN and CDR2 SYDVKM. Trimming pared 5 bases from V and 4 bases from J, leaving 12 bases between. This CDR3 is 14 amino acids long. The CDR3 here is CASSQGKSGNTIYF. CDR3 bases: TGTGCCAGCAGTCAGGGGAAGTCCGGAAACACCATATATTTT.

CDR3 in DNA: TGTGCCAGCAGCTTAGGCGGGACAGGGGGCGTGTACGAGCAGTACTTC. This codes for CASSLGGTGGVYEQYF. This chain connects TRBV7-8 to TRBJ2-7; 12 nucleotides agree with TRBD1. The length of the CDR3 is 16 residues. The J segment lost 4 bases and the V segment lost 1 base, leaving 5 bases of the junction unmatched. Germline V gene data show CDR1 as SGHVS and CDR2 as FQNEAQ.

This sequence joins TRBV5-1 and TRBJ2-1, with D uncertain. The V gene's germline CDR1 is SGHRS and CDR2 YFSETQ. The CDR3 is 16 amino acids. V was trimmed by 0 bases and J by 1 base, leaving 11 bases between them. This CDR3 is CASSLGGDRSYNEQFF. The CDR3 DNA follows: TGCGCCAGCAGCTTGGGTGGGGATAGGTCCTACAATGAGCAGTTCTTC. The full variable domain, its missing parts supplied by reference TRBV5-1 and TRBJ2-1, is KAGVTQTPRYLIKTRGQQVTLSCSPISGHRSVSWYQQTPGQGLQFLFEYFSETQRNKGNFPGRFSGRQFSNSRSEMNVSTLELGDSALYLCASSLGGDRSYNEQFFGPGTRLTVL.

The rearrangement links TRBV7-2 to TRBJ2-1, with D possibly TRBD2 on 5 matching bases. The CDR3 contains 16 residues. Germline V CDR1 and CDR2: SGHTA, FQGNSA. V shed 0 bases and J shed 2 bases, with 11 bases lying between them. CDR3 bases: TGTGCCAGCAGCTTAGCGGGTAGCGACCCCTACAATGAGCAGTTCTTC. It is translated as CASSLAGSDPYNEQFF.

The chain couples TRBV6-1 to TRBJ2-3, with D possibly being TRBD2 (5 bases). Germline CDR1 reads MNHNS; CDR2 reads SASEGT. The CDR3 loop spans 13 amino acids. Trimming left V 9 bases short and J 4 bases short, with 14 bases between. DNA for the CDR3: TGTGCCAGTAAGGGCCCCGGGGCAGATACGCAGTATTTT. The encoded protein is CASKGPGADTQYF.

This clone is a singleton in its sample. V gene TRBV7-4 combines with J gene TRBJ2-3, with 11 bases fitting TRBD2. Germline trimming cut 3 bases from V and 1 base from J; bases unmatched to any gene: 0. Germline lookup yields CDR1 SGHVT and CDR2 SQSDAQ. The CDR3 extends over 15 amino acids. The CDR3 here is CASSFSGRGTDTQYF. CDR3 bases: TGTGCCAGCAGCTTTAGCGGGAGGGGCACAGATACGCAGTATTTT. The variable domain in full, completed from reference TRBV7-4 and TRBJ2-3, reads GAGVSQSPRYKVAKRGRDVALRCDSISGHVTLYWYRQTLGQGSEVLTYSQSDAQRDKSGRPSGRFSAERPERSVSTLKIQRTEQGDSAVYLCASSFSGRGTDTQYFGPGTRLTVL.

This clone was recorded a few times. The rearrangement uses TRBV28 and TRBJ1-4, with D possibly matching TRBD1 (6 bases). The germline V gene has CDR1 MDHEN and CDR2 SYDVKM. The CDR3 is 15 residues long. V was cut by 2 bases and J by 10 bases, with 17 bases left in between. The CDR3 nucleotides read TGTGCCAGCAGTTTACAGGGGCGCTCGAAGGGAAAACTGTTTTTT. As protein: CASSLQGRSKGKLFF.

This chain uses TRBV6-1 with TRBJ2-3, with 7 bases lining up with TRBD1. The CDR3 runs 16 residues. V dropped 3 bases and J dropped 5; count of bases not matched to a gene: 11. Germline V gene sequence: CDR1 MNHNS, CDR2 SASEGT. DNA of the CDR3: TGTGCCAGCAGTGACCTACCACAGGGGCGCCTAGATACGCAGTATTTT. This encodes CASSDLPQGRLDTQYF.

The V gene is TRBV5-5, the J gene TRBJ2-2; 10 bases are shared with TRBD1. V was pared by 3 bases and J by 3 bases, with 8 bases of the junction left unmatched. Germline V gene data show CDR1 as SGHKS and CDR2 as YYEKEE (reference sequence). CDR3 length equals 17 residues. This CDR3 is CASSSRDRGEYTGELFF. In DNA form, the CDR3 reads TGTGCCAGCAGCTCCCGGGACAGGGGAGAGTACACCGGGGAGCTGTTTTTT.

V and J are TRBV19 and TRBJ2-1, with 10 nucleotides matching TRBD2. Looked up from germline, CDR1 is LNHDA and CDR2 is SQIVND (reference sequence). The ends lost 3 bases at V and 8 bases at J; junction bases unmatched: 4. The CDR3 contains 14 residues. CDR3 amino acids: CASSIGLAGDEQFF. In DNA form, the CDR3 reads TGTGCCAGTAGTATTGGTCTAGCGGGGGATGAGCAGTTCTTC.